These 19 T cell receptor beta chains were sequenced from one sample in a study of T-cell reconstitution after alpha-beta-depleted transplantation in children. During its preparation, the TCRbeta library received unique molecular identifiers. TCRdb processed the PCR reads anew with MiXCR; each CDR3 protein has one entry. The sample has 300,000 to 350,000 distinct CDR3 sequences, 16% seen once. The sample here was PBMCs, mostly from graft donor cells, taken 360 days after TCRalphabeta/CD19-depleted stem cell transplant. The receptors shown here come from a male patient aged 2-9 years who had a stem cell transplant for acute lymphoblastic leukemia, so the T cells may come from the graft donor.

The V and J genes are TRBV13 and TRBJ1-1; no clear D. Trimming took off 0 bases at V and 0 bases at J, with 5 bases between the two ends. The CDR3 contains 14 residues. Germline lookup yields CDR1 PRHDT and CDR2 FYEKMQ (reference sequence). The CDR3 nucleotides read TGTGCCAGCAGCTTAGGGGCGGTGAACACTGAAGCTTTCTTT. Its translation is CASSLGAVNTEAFF.

This clonotype was seen ten or more times. The chain links TRBV25-1 to TRBJ1-1; D is unresolved. The length of the CDR3 is 13 residues. Germline V gives CDR1 MGHDK, CDR2 SYGVNS. Trimming took off 6 bases at V and 3 bases at J, with 11 bases between the two ends. The CDR3, as DNA: TGTGCCAGCAGCCTAGGGTGGGACACTGAAGCTTTCTTT. Encoded protein: CASSLGWDTEAFF.

The chain combines TRBV20-1 with TRBJ2-2; possibly TRBD1 for D (6 bases). Germline CDR1 and CDR2: DFQATT and SNEGSKA (reference sequence). V was pared by 5 bases and J by 1 base, with 8 bases between. The CDR3 totals 13 residues. CDR3 sequence: CSAPTGNTGELFF. The CDR3 bases are TGCAGTGCTCCGACAGGGAACACCGGGGAGCTGTTTTTT.

The rearrangement links TRBV5-1 to TRBJ2-5; D is uncertain. Germline loops: CDR1 SGHRS, CDR2 YFSETQ. The CDR3 covers 13 residues. Trimming removed 4 bases from V and 2 bases from J, with 9 bases in between. The CDR3 reads CASSPAAQETQYF. The CDR3 region has the DNA TGCGCCAGCAGCCCGGCGGCACAAGAGACCCAGTACTTC.

The chain combines TRBV6-5 with TRBJ1-2; D is possibly TRBD1 (6 bases). The CDR3 has 15 residues. Germline V gene sequence: CDR1 MNHEY, CDR2 SVGAGI. Trimming removed 2 bases at V and 4 bases at J, with 14 bases between. The CDR3 loop reads CASSYVWTETYGYTF. Here the CDR3 DNA reads TGTGCCAGCAGTTACGTCTGGACAGAGACCTATGGCTACACCTTC.

The chain carries TRBV19 and TRBJ2-1, with 9 bases identical to TRBD1. The CDR3 has 16 residues. Looked up from germline, CDR1 is LNHDA and CDR2 is SQIVND (reference sequence). Trimming took 7 bases from V and 4 from J; bases not matched to a gene: 11. The CDR3: CASISSGTGIYNEQFF. The CDR3 DNA follows: TGTGCCAGTATATCGTCCGGGACAGGGATTTACAATGAGCAGTTCTTC.

This clonotype was observed a few times. The V call is TRBV18, the J call TRBJ2-1; TRBD2 aligns across 8 bases. Germline trimming cut 2 bases from V and 9 bases from J; bases unmatched to any gene: 6. The V gene's germline CDR1 is KGHSH and CDR2 LQKENI. The CDR3 is made up of 14 amino acids. The CDR3 DNA sequence: TGTGCCAGCTCACCAGCCCCGGGAGGGAGTGAGCAGTTCTTC. Translating gives CASSPAPGGSEQFF.

This clonotype came up a few times. The chain uses TRBV6-5 and TRBJ2-1; D possibly matches TRBD1 or TRBD2 (5 bases each). The CDR3 length is 15 residues. Trimming took 0 bases from V and 13 from J, leaving 19 bases between them. Germline CDR1 and CDR2: MNHEY and SVGAGI. The CDR3 is CASSYSGVWGSDQFF. CDR3 DNA: TGTGCCAGCAGTTACTCGGGGGTCTGGGGGAGCGACCAGTTCTTC.

CDR3 bases: TGTGCCAGCACTCGGGAGTATAGCAATCAGCCCCAGCATTTT. This gives the protein CASTREYSNQPQHF. V gene TRBV6-1 combines with J gene TRBJ1-5, with D hard to call. CDR1 is MNHNS and CDR2 is SASEGT in the germline V gene. There are 14 residues in the CDR3. V was trimmed by 7 bases and J by 0 bases, leaving 10 bases between them.

This clonotype was counted only a few times. The chain employs TRBV6-2 or TRBV6-3 and TRBJ2-3; D call uncertain. Germline loops: CDR1 MNHEY, CDR2 SVGEGT. The CDR3 consists of 16 residues. Trimming cost V 0 bases and J 2 bases, with 12 bases left between them. This CDR3 is CASSYSKAAPTDTQYF. The CDR3 coding sequence is TGTGCCAGCAGTTACTCGAAGGCAGCTCCCACAGATACGCAGTATTTT.

This clonotype was observed a few times. V and J are TRBV5-1 and TRBJ2-1, with TRBD2 identical over 11 bases. The CDR3 has 13 amino acids. V gave up 5 bases and J gave up 9 bases; unmatched junction bases: 4. CDR1 is SGHRS and CDR2 is YFSETQ in the germline V gene. The CDR3 sequence: CASRLAGAGEQFF. The CDR3 nucleotides are TGCGCCAGCAGACTAGCGGGAGCAGGTGAGCAGTTCTTC.

This clonotype has more than one count but fewer than ten. The CDR3 DNA follows: TGCGCCAGCAGCCAAGATGGGACTAGCGGAGGATGGAAAGGGACAGATACGCAGTATTTT. Amino acids: CASSQDGTSGGWKGTDTQYF. The chain is built from TRBV4-1 and TRBJ2-3; the match to TRBD2 covers 11 bases. The CDR3 is 20 residues long. Per the germline V gene, CDR1 is MGHRA and CDR2 is YSYEKL. Trimming at V came to 0 bases and at J to 3 bases, leaving 14 bases not matched to a gene.

This sequence joins TRBV12-5 and TRBJ2-1; 8 bases agree with TRBD2. J gave up 0 bases and V 2 bases, and 12 bases lay outside the gene matches. Per the germline V gene, CDR1 is LGHNT and CDR2 is FRNRAP. The CDR3 consists of 19 residues. The chain's CDR3 is CASGLTPAGANFSYNEQFF. The CDR3 bases are TGTGCTAGTGGTTTGACCCCAGCGGGAGCAAACTTCTCCTACAATGAGCAGTTCTTC.

This chain joins TRBV28 and TRBJ2-1; 8 bases line up with TRBD2. The germline V gene encodes CDR1 MDHEN and CDR2 SYDVKM. With 4 bases clipped from V and 3 bases from J, the junction kept 5 bases outside the gene matches. This CDR3 spans 15 amino acids. The CDR3 coding sequence is TGTGCCAGCAGTTACCTAGCGGGTGTCTACAATGAGCAGTTCTTC. It is translated as CASSYLAGVYNEQFF.

This clonotype has just a few counts. The V call is TRBV4-1, the J call TRBJ1-1; 7 bases are a match to TRBD1. The CDR3 runs to 15 residues. CDR1 and CDR2 (germline): MGHRA, YSYEKL. V was pared by 2 bases and J by 3 bases, with 6 bases of the junction left unmatched. The CDR3 loop is CASSQPRQGHTEAFF. DNA of the CDR3: TGCGCCAGCAGCCAACCCAGACAGGGCCACACTGAAGCTTTCTTT.

At least ten counts were recorded for this clonotype. V usage is TRBV20-1 and J usage is TRBJ2-2; no clear D. Germline CDR1 reads DFQATT; CDR2 reads SNEGSKA (reference sequence). Trimming stripped 6 bases from V and 8 bases from J, with 10 bases between. The CDR3 has 11 amino acids. The CDR3 reads CSAEQFGELFF. The CDR3 DNA is TGCAGTGCCGAACAGTTTGGGGAGCTGTTTTTT.

The V and J genes are TRBV6-1 and TRBJ1-1, with 7 nucleotides matching TRBD1. Germline lookup yields CDR1 MNHNS and CDR2 SASEGT. With 4 bases clipped from V and 0 bases from J, the junction kept 5 bases outside the gene matches. The length of the CDR3 is 15 residues. The CDR3 spells CASSVAGQLNTEAFF. CDR3 DNA sequence: TGTGCCAGCAGTGTTGCGGGACAGCTGAACACTGAAGCTTTCTTT.

This chain uses TRBV18 with TRBJ2-4, with 8 bases matching TRBD1. The CDR3 has 18 residues. V lost 4 bases to trimming and J lost 0 bases; unmatched junction nucleotides: 11. Germline V lookup: CDR1 KGHSH, CDR2 LQKENI. The CDR3 reads CASSLTRQGPVAKNIQYF. The CDR3 nucleotides read TGTGCCAGCTCACTGACTCGACAGGGGCCCGTAGCCAAAAACATTCAGTACTTC.

This clonotype was counted at least ten times. The V gene is TRBV6-1, the J gene TRBJ2-7; TRBD1 matches at 9 bases. Trimming removed 8 bases from V and 4 bases from J; junction bases left unmatched: 3. Germline CDR1 MNHNS, CDR2 SASEGT. This CDR3 comprises 12 residues. The CDR3 DNA is TGTGCCAGCCTAGACAGGGGGTACGAGCAGTACTTC. Translation: CASLDRGYEQYF.